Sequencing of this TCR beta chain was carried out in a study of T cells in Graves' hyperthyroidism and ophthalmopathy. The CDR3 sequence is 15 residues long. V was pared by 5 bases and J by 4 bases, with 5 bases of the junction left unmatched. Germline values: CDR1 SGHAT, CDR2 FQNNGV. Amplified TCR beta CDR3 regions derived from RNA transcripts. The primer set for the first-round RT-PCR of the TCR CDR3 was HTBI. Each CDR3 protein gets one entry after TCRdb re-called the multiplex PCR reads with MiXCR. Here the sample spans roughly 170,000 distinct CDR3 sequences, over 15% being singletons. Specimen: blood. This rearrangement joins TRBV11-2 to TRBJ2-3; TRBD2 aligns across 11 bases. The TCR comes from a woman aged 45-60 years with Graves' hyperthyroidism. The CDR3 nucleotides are TGTGCCAGCAGCCCCGGACTAGCGGGCTCAGATACGCAGTATTTT. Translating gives CASSPGLAGSDTQYF.